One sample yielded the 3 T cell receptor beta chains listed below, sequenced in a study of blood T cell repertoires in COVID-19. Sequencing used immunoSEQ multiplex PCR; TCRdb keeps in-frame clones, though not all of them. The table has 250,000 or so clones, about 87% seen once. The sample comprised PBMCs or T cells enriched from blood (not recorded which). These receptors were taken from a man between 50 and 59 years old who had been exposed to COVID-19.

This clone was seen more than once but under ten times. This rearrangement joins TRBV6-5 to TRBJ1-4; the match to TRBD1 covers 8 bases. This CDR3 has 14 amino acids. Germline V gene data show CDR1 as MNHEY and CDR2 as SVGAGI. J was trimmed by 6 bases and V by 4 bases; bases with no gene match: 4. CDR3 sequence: CASSWGQEHEKLFF. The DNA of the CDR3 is TGTGCCAGCAGTTGGGGACAGGAACATGAAAAACTGTTTTTT.

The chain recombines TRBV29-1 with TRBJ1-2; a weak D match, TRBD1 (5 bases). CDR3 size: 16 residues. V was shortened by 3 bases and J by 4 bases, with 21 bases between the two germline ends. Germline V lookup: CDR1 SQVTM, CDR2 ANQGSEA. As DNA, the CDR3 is TGCAGCGTTGAGGGTTGGGGGGGGAACGATAGCTATGGCTACACCTTC. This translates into CSVEGWGGNDSYGYTF.

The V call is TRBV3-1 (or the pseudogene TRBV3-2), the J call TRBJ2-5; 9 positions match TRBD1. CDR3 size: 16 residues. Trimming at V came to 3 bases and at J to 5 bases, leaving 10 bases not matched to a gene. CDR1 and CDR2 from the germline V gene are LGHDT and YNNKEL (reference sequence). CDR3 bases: TGTGCCAGCAGCCACCTGGGACAGGGTGTGCGGGAGACCCAGTACTTC. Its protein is CASSHLGQGVRETQYF.